The source of this T cell receptor beta chain is a study of blood T cells in healthy people across ages. General observations from the study: Age advanced and TCR beta diversity per million T cells fell, roughly linearly.

A second PCR of roughly 7 to 11 cycles used a sample-barcoded 5' primer and a J-beta primer mix. MiXCR was run by TCRdb on the 5' RACE reads, yielding one entry per CDR3 protein. The repertoire holds about 1.5 million distinct CDR3 sequences, 42% seen once, with approximately 4% in the top ten. About this clonotype: Its target is not known.

The CDR3 extends over 14 amino acids. V shed 6 bases and J 5 bases; nucleotides not matched to a gene: 9. Looked up from germline, CDR1 is MNHEY and CDR2 is SVGEGT. The chain combines TRBV6-2 or TRBV6-3 with TRBJ2-5; 7 positions agree with TRBD2. Sequencing was done on a sample of blood. The sequence derives from a woman younger than 35 in good health. The CDR3 bases are TGTGCCAGCAGGACTAGCCGGCTCCGTGAGACCCAGTACTTC. Its translation: CASRTSRLRETQYF.